The entry below gives a single TCR beta chain sequence along with its context. The target antigen is unknown. Per germline, CDR1 SGHNT and CDR2 YYREEE (reference sequence). V was trimmed by 3 bases and J by 0 bases, leaving 10 bases between them. This CDR3 is 16 amino acids long. This entry is derived from a study of OX40 agonist ivuxolimab in advanced cancers. Study details: Partial responses were achieved by three patients: one hepatocellular carcinoma, two cutaneous melanoma. Study-level findings and limits: At 0.1 to 3.0 mg/kg, clonal expansion of CD4+ and CD8+ blood T cells had occurred by week 6.

TCRdb's copy holds only in-frame clones and misses some; the assay was immunoSEQ multiplex PCR. The sample shows over 70,000 clones, roughly 93% of them seen only once. Researchers took blood at baseline, on cycle 4 day 1, and on cycle 7 day 1. This receptor was identified in an adult with an advanced solid tumor such as melanoma, head and neck, liver or kidney cancer. This chain connects TRBV5-4 to TRBJ2-6, with a weak D call TRBD2 (5 bases). This specimen was CD4+ or CD8+ T cells sorted from blood, taken in a trial of the OX40 agonist ivuxolimab. CDR3 protein: CASSSSGFSGANVLTF. The CDR3 DNA reads as TGTGCCAGCAGCTCGAGCGGATTCTCTGGGGCCAACGTCCTGACTTTC. Full variable domain (rest looked up from reference TRBV5-4 and TRBJ2-6): ETGVTQSPTHLIKTRGQQVTLRCSSQSGHNTVSWYQQALGQGPQFIFQYYREEENGRGNFPPRFSGLQFPNYSSELNVNALELDDSALYLCASSSSGFSGANVLTFGAGSRLTVL.